The 18 T cell receptor beta chains presented below share a single source sample, sequenced in a study of metastatic and nonmetastatic thyroid tumors. Patients were all untreated before their thyroid surgery. TCRdb recomputed clones from the PCR reads via MiXCR. Among roughly 20,000 clones listed, approximately 34% were seen once. The source material was tumor tissue. All receptors come from a female donor with papillary thyroid cancer or a benign thyroid nodule (not recorded which). Some clones in this sample may be carry-over from other donors' samples.

The rearrangement links TRBV4-2 to TRBJ2-7; 13 bases fit TRBD2. From germline, CDR1 is LGHNA and CDR2 YNFKEQ. The CDR3 runs to 16 residues. V was pared by 4 bases and J by 5 bases, with 8 bases of the junction left unmatched. The CDR3 here is CASSRLTSGRIHEQYF. CDR3 bases: TGTGCCAGCAGCCGCTTGACTAGCGGGAGGATCCACGAGCAGTACTTC.

In this sample, this clone turned up a few times. The J gene is TRBJ1-2, the V gene TRBV6-1, with TRBD1 identical over 8 bases. The CDR3 has 16 amino acids. Per germline, CDR1 MNHNS and CDR2 SASEGT. The trim removed 5 bases at V and 4 bases at J, leaving 12 bases unmatched. In DNA, the CDR3 is TGTGCCAGCAGTCAGGGACAGGCGACTTTTAGCTATGGCTACACCTTC. Encoded protein: CASSQGQATFSYGYTF.

The rearrangement links TRBV7-2 to TRBJ1-2; 8 nucleotides agree with TRBD1. V lost 0 bases to trimming and J lost 0 bases; unmatched junction nucleotides: 3. CDR3 length: 16 amino acids. Germline V lookup: CDR1 SGHTA, CDR2 FQGNSA. The CDR3 is CASSLAAGGSNYGYTF. CDR3 nucleotide sequence: TGTGCCAGCAGCTTAGCGGCAGGGGGCTCTAACTATGGCTACACCTTC.

This clone was picked up many times. The chain links TRBV28 to TRBJ2-7; 9 bases are a match to TRBD2. The germline V gene encodes CDR1 MDHEN and CDR2 SYDVKM. The CDR3 is 14 residues long. V dropped 5 bases and J dropped 1; count of bases not matched to a gene: 3. The CDR3 coding sequence is TGTGCCAGCAGTGGCGGGAGGGCATCCTACGAGCAGTACTTC. It translates to CASSGGRASYEQYF.

CDR3 amino acids: CASSRRDEQFF. CDR3 DNA sequence: TGTGCCAGCAGCCGACGGGATGAGCAGTTCTTC. This chain links TRBV3-1 with TRBJ2-1, with unresolved D. V lost 4 bases and J lost 8, with 6 bases in between. The length of the CDR3 is 11 residues. Germline CDR1 reads LGHDT; CDR2 reads YNNKEL (reference sequence).

The rearrangement joins TRBV27 to TRBJ2-2; D is perhaps TRBD2 (6 bases). CDR1 and CDR2 (germline): MNHEY, SMNVEV (reference sequence). The V gene lost 5 bases and the J gene lost 6 bases, with 19 bases spanning the gap. The CDR3 has 16 amino acids. The CDR3 bases are TGTGCCAGCAGTATAACTGGCGGGATACTCGCCGGGGAGCTGTTTTTT. As protein: CASSITGGILAGELFF.

This clone was seen a few times. The J gene is TRBJ2-2, the V gene TRBV28, with unresolved D. CDR1 and CDR2 from the germline V gene are MDHEN and SYDVKM. V lost 6 bases and J 0 bases, leaving 11 bases between the germline ends. The CDR3 has 15 residues. CDR3 nucleotides: TGTGCCAGCAGCCCAGTTAGTGCGAACACCGGGGAGCTGTTTTTT. The encoded protein is CASSPVSANTGELFF.

The V call is TRBV11-2, the J call TRBJ2-3, with 8 bases lining up with TRBD2. Trimming cost V 0 bases and J 6 bases; bases outside gene matches: 5. This CDR3 spans 15 amino acids. Germline loops: CDR1 SGHAT, CDR2 FQNNGV. CDR3 sequence: CASSLEPAGGDTQYF. DNA for the CDR3: TGTGCCAGCAGCTTAGAGCCTGCGGGAGGTGATACGCAGTATTTT.

This clone was seen a handful of times. V usage is TRBV7-3 and J usage is TRBJ2-2; perhaps D is TRBD1 or TRBD2 (6 bases each). Germline CDR1 SGHTA, CDR2 FQGTGA. V lost 2 bases and J 1 base, leaving 11 bases between the germline ends. CDR3 length equals 16 residues. The CDR3 sequence is CASSLSGAMNTGELFF. The CDR3 bases are TGTGCCAGCAGCTTATCGGGGGCCATGAACACCGGGGAGCTGTTTTTT.

The chain has TRBV2 and TRBJ2-2; unclear D gene. V was pared by 5 bases and J by 0 bases, with 10 bases between. Germline CDR1 SNHLY, CDR2 FYNNEI. The CDR3 consists of 15 residues. The DNA of the CDR3 is TGTGCCAGCAGTTTAGCAGGAGCGAACACCGGGGAGCTGTTTTTT. This gives the protein CASSLAGANTGELFF. The full variable domain, rest sourced from reference TRBV2 and TRBJ2-2, is EPEVTQTPSHQVTQMGQEVILRCVPISNHLYFYWYRQILGQKVEFLVSFYNNEISEKSEIFDDQFSVERPDGSNFTLKIRSTKLEDSAMYFCASSLAGANTGELFFGEGSRLTVL.

The rearrangement joins TRBV4-1 to TRBJ1-5; no clear D gene. V lost 1 base, J lost 7 bases, and 17 bases lay in between. The germline V gene has CDR1 MGHRA and CDR2 YSYEKL. The CDR3 consists of 16 residues. The CDR3 DNA reads TGCGCCAGCAGCCAAGCTATAACAGCGGATGGCCAGCCCCAGCATTTT. Translating it yields CASSQAITADGQPQHF.

V usage is TRBV6-2 or TRBV6-3 and J usage is TRBJ2-5, with TRBD1 matching over 10 bases. Germline assignment: CDR1 MNHEY and CDR2 SVGEGT. This CDR3 contains 14 residues. Trimming took 4 bases from V and 2 from J; bases not matched to a gene: 1. CDR3 in amino acids: CASSLDRGQETQYF. CDR3 nucleotide sequence: TGTGCCAGCAGTTTGGACAGGGGGCAAGAGACCCAGTACTTC.

V is TRBV2 and J is TRBJ1-2; TRBD1 matches at 8 bases. Germline CDR1 SNHLY, CDR2 FYNNEI. The junction had 17 bases not matched to a gene; V was cut back by 3 bases and J by 2 bases. The CDR3 length is 19 residues. The CDR3 is CASSEFSGTGPSSNYGYTF. The CDR3 DNA follows: TGTGCCAGCAGTGAGTTTTCTGGGACAGGCCCTTCTTCCAACTATGGCTACACCTTC.

The sample holds one count of this clone. The rearrangement joins TRBV20-1 to TRBJ2-5, with TRBD1 identical over 11 bases. The CDR3 consists of 15 residues. V lost 4 bases and J lost 5; bases outside the gene matches: 9. Looked up from germline, CDR1 is DFQATT and CDR2 is SNEGSKA (reference sequence). The CDR3 bases are TGCAGTGCTATGGCCGGGACAGGGGGATGGGAGACCCAGTACTTC. Protein product: CSAMAGTGGWETQYF.

As concerns this clone: Other DNA sequences from this sample encode an identical CDR3 as well. The chain has TRBV10-1 and TRBJ2-1, with 7 bases fitting TRBD2. The V gene's germline CDR1 is WNHNN and CDR2 SYGVQD (reference sequence). The V and J ends lost 3 bases and 10 bases, in that order; junction bases with no gene match: 12. The CDR3 is made up of 15 amino acids. CDR3: CASSDHQRGLGEQFF. The CDR3 region has the DNA TGCGCCAGCAGTGATCATCAGCGGGGTCTCGGCGAGCAGTTCTTC.

V gene TRBV27 combines with J gene TRBJ1-5; TRBD1 matches 7 bases. There are 18 residues in the CDR3. CDR1 and CDR2 from the germline V gene are MNHEY and SMNVEV (reference sequence). The ends lost 5 bases at V and 2 bases at J; junction bases unmatched: 15. The DNA of the CDR3 is TGTGCCAGCAGTCCCCGGTGGCAGGGGGTTGGGGGCAATCAGCCCCAGCATTTT. It specifies CASSPRWQGVGGNQPQHF.

V usage is TRBV27 and J usage is TRBJ2-3, with TRBD2 matching over 15 bases. This CDR3 contains 18 residues. In germline, CDR1 is MNHEY, CDR2 SMNVEV (reference sequence). With V trimmed by 2 bases and J by 0 bases, 3 bases remained unmatched. CDR3 sequence reads: CASSLGLAGGVSTDTQYF. The DNA of the CDR3 is TGTGCCAGCAGTTTAGGACTAGCGGGAGGGGTGAGCACAGATACGCAGTATTTT.

The V gene is TRBV11-3, the J gene TRBJ1-3, with D perhaps matching TRBD1 (5 bases). V shed 5 bases and J shed 1 base, with 6 bases lying between them. Germline V gene lookup returns CDR1 SGHNT and CDR2 YENEEA. This CDR3 has 13 amino acids. CDR3 in amino acids: CASSGGSGNTIYF. The DNA for the CDR3 is TGTGCCAGCAGCGGGGGTTCTGGAAACACCATATATTTT.